The clone carrying this T cell receptor beta chain occurred many times. No antigen is known for it. This sample is part of a study of T cells in Graves' hyperthyroidism and ophthalmopathy. Researchers took RNA transcripts and amplified the TCR beta CDR3 regions from them. With the HTBI primer set, the TCR CDR3 went through a first round of RT-PCR. MiXCR, applied by TCRdb to the multiplex PCR reads, yields one record per CDR3 protein. There are 300,000 or so distinct CDR3 sequences in the sample; roughly 15% occur only once, and approximately 35% lies in the top ten. Hyperthyroidism had been newly diagnosed in patients aged 18 to 65, and its duration was under 2 months. The PBMCs were sourced from fresh peripheral blood (about 10 ml). Germline CDR1 is KGHDR and CDR2 is SFDVKD. The CDR3 runs to 15 residues. J gave up 5 bases and V 4 bases, and 4 bases lay outside the gene matches. Study-wide findings and caveats: Most expanded thyroid clonotypes above 0.001 also appeared in blood. Model predictions of ophthalmopathy came a median around 7.1 months before onset.

The material sequenced was blood. V usage is TRBV24-1 and J usage is TRBJ2-1, with 10 bases identical to TRBD2. The TCR sequence derives from a man younger than 45 with Graves' hyperthyroidism. CDR3: CATSESGRENNEQFF. In DNA, the CDR3 is TGTGCCACCAGTGAGAGCGGGAGGGAAAACAATGAGCAGTTCTTC.